The next 21 T cell receptor beta chains were all read from a single sample in a study of shared T cell receptors in the human thymus. TCRdb's copy holds only in-frame clones and misses some; the assay was immunoSEQ multiplex PCR. The table includes some 700,000 clones, approximately 85% detected once. This sample was shared with a second study, whose subject was human thymus T cells.

The sample was thymocytes. These receptors were taken from a girl less than two years old with a congenital heart defect.

J is TRBJ1-2 and V is TRBV19, with TRBD1 identical over 10 bases. V shed 7 bases, J shed 6 bases, and the junction held 8 bases outside the gene matches. CDR1 is LNHDA, CDR2 SQIVND, per germline (reference sequence). This CDR3 is 14 amino acids long. The CDR3 spells CASKRGGQGDGYTF. CDR3 sequence (DNA): TGTGCCAGTAAGAGGGGTGGACAGGGGGATGGCTACACCTTC.

The chain is built from TRBV19 and TRBJ2-3, with 9 bases identical to TRBD1. The CDR3 runs 16 residues. The V gene's germline CDR1 is LNHDA and CDR2 SQIVND (reference sequence). Losses at the gene ends were 5 bases for V and 1 base for J; bases not matched to a gene: 7. CDR3 amino acids: CASSGGGTGRTDTQYF. The CDR3 nucleotides are TGTGCCAGTAGTGGTGGAGGGACAGGGCGCACAGATACGCAGTATTTT.

The rearrangement joins TRBV2 to TRBJ1-3; TRBD1 matches at 7 bases. Per the germline V gene, CDR1 is SNHLY and CDR2 is FYNNEI. The CDR3 is 16 residues long. V trimming: 5 bases; J trimming: 0 bases; junction bases outside the gene matches: 7. CDR3 sequence: CASSIPRDSSGNTIYF. The DNA of the CDR3 is TGTGCCAGCAGTATACCCCGGGACAGCTCTGGAAACACCATATATTTT.

The rearrangement joins TRBV27 to TRBJ2-7; 7 bases are a match to TRBD1. This CDR3 comprises 14 residues. With V trimmed by 5 bases and J by 3 bases, 7 bases remained unmatched. Germline V gene data show CDR1 as MNHEY and CDR2 as SMNVEV (reference sequence). CDR3 nucleotides: TGTGCCAGCAGTACGGCCGGGACAGTCTACGAGCAGTACTTC. Its protein is CASSTAGTVYEQYF.

This chain links TRBV6-1 with TRBJ2-3; D remains ambiguous. The CDR3 has 12 amino acids. Trimming removed 3 bases at V and 4 bases at J, with 5 bases between. Germline CDR1 and CDR2: MNHNS and SASEGT. The CDR3 DNA follows: TGTGCCAGCAGTGAGACTTCAGATACGCAGTATTTT. It is translated as CASSETSDTQYF.

The table lists this clone with a few counts. J is TRBJ2-2 and V is TRBV4-1; 10 positions match TRBD2. Germline CDR1 reads MGHRA; CDR2 reads YSYEKL. V was clipped by 0 bases and J by 5 bases; unmatched bases: 12. The CDR3 extends over 19 amino acids. CDR3 sequence reads: CASSQDWGNSGGWTGELFF. The CDR3 DNA follows: TGCGCCAGCAGCCAAGATTGGGGCAATAGCGGGGGGTGGACCGGGGAGCTGTTTTTT.

The CDR3 bases are TGTGCCAGTACAGTTTATGGGGCAGAAGACAGGGTCGATAACACTGAAGCTTTCTTT. This encodes CASTVYGAEDRVDNTEAFF. This sequence joins TRBV19 and TRBJ1-1, with 7 bases lining up with TRBD1. Germline CDR1 and CDR2: LNHDA and SQIVND (reference sequence). CDR3 size: 19 residues. The V gene end was trimmed by 7 bases and the J gene end by 2 bases; junction bases not matched to a gene: 22.

The rearrangement uses TRBV11-2 and TRBJ2-5; 7 bases align to TRBD1. The ends lost 1 base at V and 3 bases at J; junction bases unmatched: 5. CDR3 length equals 15 residues. Germline V gene sequence: CDR1 SGHAT, CDR2 FQNNGV. In DNA form, the CDR3 reads TGTGCCAGCAGCTTAGGCCCAGACAGGGAAGAGACCCAGTACTTC. This encodes CASSLGPDREETQYF.

The gene calls are TRBV25-1 and TRBJ1-1, with TRBD1 as a possible D gene (5 bases). The V gene lost 7 bases and the J gene lost 7 bases, with 19 bases spanning the gap. Germline CDR1 reads MGHDK; CDR2 reads SYGVNS. This CDR3 has 14 amino acids. The CDR3, as DNA: TGTGCCAGCATAGGGGCAGGGCGATACCTTGAAGCTTTCTTT. Amino acids: CASIGAGRYLEAFF.

The gene calls are TRBV28 and TRBJ1-5; 7 bases are a match to TRBD1. The CDR3 loop spans 17 amino acids. With V trimmed by 3 bases and J by 2 bases, 10 bases remained unmatched. Germline V gene data show CDR1 as MDHEN and CDR2 as SYDVKM. The CDR3 nucleotides read TGTGCCAGCAGTTTCGGCTCCAGGGGGATGGGCAATCAGCCCCAGCATTTT. This gives the protein CASSFGSRGMGNQPQHF. Supplemented by reference TRBV28 and TRBJ1-5, the full variable domain reads DVKVTQSSRYLVKRTGEKVFLECVQDMDHENMFWYRQDPGLGLRLIYFSYDVKMKEKGDIPEGYSVSREKKERFSLILESASTNQTSMYLCASSFGSRGMGNQPQHFGDGTRLSIL.

The chain joins TRBV6-6 to TRBJ2-1; TRBD2 is a possible D gene (7 bases). The germline V gene has CDR1 MNHNY and CDR2 SVGAGI (reference sequence). The CDR3 has 16 amino acids. The ends were cut back, 0 bases at V and 3 bases at J, with 12 bases in the middle. CDR3 protein: CASSYSGGPLYNEQFF. CDR3 coding DNA: TGTGCCAGCAGTTACTCCGGGGGGCCTCTCTACAATGAGCAGTTCTTC.

CDR3 in amino acids: CASRYRDRGIYTF. CDR3 nucleotide sequence: TGTGCCAGCAGGTACCGGGACAGGGGTATCTACACCTTC. The J gene is TRBJ1-2, the V gene TRBV2; 10 bases agree with TRBD1. The CDR3 totals 13 residues. The germline CDR1 and CDR2 sequences are SNHLY and FYNNEI. J lost 10 bases, V lost 6 bases, and 8 bases had no gene match.

The chain is built from TRBV28 and TRBJ1-5; D is perhaps TRBD1 (5 bases). The CDR3 has 17 amino acids. Germline V gives CDR1 MDHEN, CDR2 SYDVKM. Trimming left V 4 bases short and J 0 bases short, with 16 bases between. The CDR3, as DNA: TGTGCCAGCAGTTGTAACTGGAGGGGATGTAGCAATCAGCCCCAGCATTTT. Translated: CASSCNWRGCSNQPQHF.

The chain recombines TRBV7-8 with TRBJ2-2; tentative D call: TRBD1 (6 bases). This CDR3 contains 19 residues. The germline V gene encodes CDR1 SGHVS and CDR2 FQNEAQ. Deletions cut 5 bases from V and 3 bases from J, with 25 bases between. Written as DNA, the CDR3 is TGTGCCAGCAGCAAAGGGGGAGTTTGGTATCCCCAGGACACCGGGGAGCTGTTTTTT. Amino acids: CASSKGGVWYPQDTGELFF.

This chain connects TRBV5-1 to TRBJ1-1; D might be TRBD1 (5 bases). CDR1 SGHRS and CDR2 YFSETQ come from the germline V gene. The V gene lost 3 bases and the J gene lost 4 bases, with 16 bases spanning the gap. The CDR3 spans 15 residues. CDR3 sequence (DNA): TGCGCCAGCAGCTCCCCGGGCAGGGATGTCACTGAAGCTTTCTTT. Amino acid sequence: CASSSPGRDVTEAFF. Full variable domain (remainder filled in from reference TRBV5-1 and TRBJ1-1): KAGVTQTPRYLIKTRGQQVTLSCSPISGHRSVSWYQQTPGQGLQFLFEYFSETQRNKGNFPGRFSGRQFSNSRSEMNVSTLELGDSALYLCASSSPGRDVTEAFFGQGTRLTVV.

V is TRBV13 and J is TRBJ2-4, with 9 bases fitting TRBD1. Germline loops: CDR1 PRHDT, CDR2 FYEKMQ (reference sequence). V gave up 5 bases and J gave up 0 bases; unmatched junction bases: 26. The CDR3 consists of 23 residues. The CDR3 spells CASSPNPSRDREGGPLAKNIQYF. CDR3 sequence (DNA): TGTGCCAGCAGCCCGAATCCGTCCCGGGACAGGGAGGGAGGCCCACTAGCCAAAAACATTCAGTACTTC.

V gene TRBV5-8 combines with J gene TRBJ1-3; no clear D. There are 15 residues in the CDR3. CDR1 SGHTS and CDR2 YDEGEE come from the germline V gene. The germline V and J ends were trimmed by 9 bases and 0 bases, with 16 bases remaining between them. The CDR3 sequence: CANQFISLSGNTIYF. The CDR3 DNA follows: TGTGCCAACCAGTTCATCTCCCTCTCTGGAAACACCATATATTTT.

This chain uses TRBV19 with TRBJ2-2, with TRBD2 as a possible D gene (6 bases). V lost 7 bases and J lost 2, with 14 bases in between. The CDR3 sequence is 15 residues long. Germline V gene data show CDR1 as LNHDA and CDR2 as SQIVND (reference sequence). CDR3 DNA: TGTGCCAGTATGAATTGCGGGAATAACACCGGGGAGCTGTTTTTT. Its translation is CASMNCGNNTGELFF.

This sequence joins TRBV5-1 and TRBJ2-2; 8 bases are shared with TRBD2. This CDR3 is built from 20 residues. With 2 bases clipped from V and 6 bases from J, the junction kept 21 bases outside the gene matches. In germline, CDR1 is SGHRS, CDR2 YFSETQ. The CDR3 coding sequence is TGCGCCAGCAGCTTTTCAGTTCTTAGACACACTAGCGGAGGGGCCGGGGAGCTGTTTTTT. It encodes CASSFSVLRHTSGGAGELFF. Looking up the rest from reference TRBV5-1 and TRBJ2-2 gives the full variable domain: KAGVTQTPRYLIKTRGQQVTLSCSPISGHRSVSWYQQTPGQGLQFLFEYFSETQRNKGNFPGRFSGRQFSNSRSEMNVSTLELGDSALYLCASSFSVLRHTSGGAGELFFGEGSRLTVL.

The chain joins TRBV27 to TRBJ1-3; D unclear. Germline V gives CDR1 MNHEY, CDR2 SMNVEV (reference sequence). V shed 10 bases and J shed 0 bases, with 25 bases lying between them. The CDR3 totals 18 residues. The chain's CDR3 is CATPRGDRSPSSGNTIYF. The CDR3 DNA follows: TGTGCCACCCCGCGGGGAGATCGGTCGCCAAGCTCTGGAAACACCATATATTTT.

This chain connects TRBV27 to TRBJ1-2; D might be TRBD1 (5 bases). The CDR3 covers 20 residues. Trimming took off 6 bases at V and 3 bases at J, with 32 bases between the two ends. Germline CDR1 MNHEY, CDR2 SMNVEV (reference sequence). CDR3 coding DNA: TGTGCCAGCAGCCCTACCCAACTTAGTGACAGCGGAGGGGACTACTATGGCTACACCTTC. Translated: CASSPTQLSDSGGDYYGYTF.